This T cell receptor (beta chain) derives from a study of long-term antiretroviral therapy in people with HIV. Concerning this clone: Its antigen is unknown.

V was clipped by 5 bases and J by 1 base, with 14 bases between them. This CDR3 region has 15 residues. Germline V gene sequence: CDR1 SGHNT, CDR2 YENEEA. Study observations and caveats: Older ART regimens were possibly in use when the blood was collected between 2004 and 2017. No data were available on ART adherence, viral resistance or therapy changes. Diversity went up after ART and still fell short of transplant donor controls.

Assay version v3.0 of immunoSEQ was used, and it was run at survey level. Some clones are missing from TCRdb's copy, which holds only in-frame ones; the method was immunoSEQ multiplex PCR. The profile shows 15,000 to 20,000 clones, around 80% of them singletons. Every donor contributed at least one pre-ART and at least two post-ART PBMC samples. Sequencing was performed on unsorted PBMCs, taken 2.2 years after starting antiretroviral therapy. The rearrangement links TRBV11-3 to TRBJ1-1; D not certain. This clonotype was sampled from a man aged 50-59 years with HIV. DNA of the CDR3: TGTGCCAGCAGCGCCGGAGGGATGGAGAACACTGAAGCTTTCTTT. This encodes CASSAGGMENTEAFF.